This T cell receptor (beta chain) is from a study of T cells in Graves' hyperthyroidism and ophthalmopathy. Germline CDR1 LNHNV, CDR2 YYDKDF (reference sequence). This CDR3 comprises 16 residues. The J segment lost 2 bases and the V segment lost 0 bases, leaving 5 bases of the junction unmatched. Regions amplified from RNA transcripts were the TCR beta CDR3 regions. Using the HTBI primer set, a first-round RT-PCR was run on the TCR CDR3. MiXCR, applied by TCRdb to the multiplex PCR reads, yields one record per CDR3 protein. Among about 400,000 distinct CDR3 sequences listed, about 15% were seen once. This clonotype was seen once.

The rearrangement joins TRBV15 to TRBJ2-7; 9 nucleotides line up with TRBD1. Sequencing was done on a sample of blood. The source of this sequence is a man aged 18 to 29 with Graves' ophthalmopathy. In DNA, the CDR3 is TGTGCCACCAGCAGAGATAGGGGGACAGGGACCTACGAGCAGTACTTC. Translation: CATSRDRGTGTYEQYF.